These T cell receptor beta chains were read from a single sample in a study of cytomegalovirus exposure and HLA in healthy donors. Sequencing was performed with immunoSEQ multiplex PCR; in TCRdb, only in-frame clones are kept and a portion is missing. The sample has some 90,000 clones, around 79% seen once. Specimen: PBMCs. These receptors were collected from a female donor in good health and CMV-seropositive. CDR3s include the opening cysteine and the closing phenylalanine or tryptophan. The D gene is left open where the match is weak. Not every row has a clone size; where given, it reads once, few, many or a size class.

v_call	d_call	clone_size	j_call	cdr3_aa	cdr3_nt
TRBV29-1	NA	NA	TRBJ2-1	CSARTVFYNEQFF	TGCAGCGCCAGGACAGTCTTCTACAATGAGCAGTTCTTC
TRBV7-8	NA	NA	TRBJ1-3	CASSTLSSIRDTIYF	TGTGCCAGCAGCACCCTATCTTCTATTCGGGACACCATATATTTT
TRBV28	NA	NA	TRBJ2-1	CASSPLGPLSHEQFF	TGTGCCAGCAGCCCTCTAGGTCCCCTCTCCCATGAGCAGTTCTTC
TRBV4-1	NA	NA	TRBJ2-7	CASREKTEPYEQYF	TGCGCCAGCAGGGAAAAGACGGAGCCCTACGAGCAGTACTTC
TRBV2	NA	few	TRBJ1-4	CASSTGTPDREEKLFF	TGTGCCAGCAGTACCGGGACGCCGGACAGAGAAGAAAAACTGTTTTTT
TRBV28	TRBD1	NA	TRBJ2-7	CASRKQGAYEQYF	TGTGCCAGCAGGAAACAGGGGGCCTACGAGCAGTACTTC
TRBV28	TRBD1	NA	TRBJ2-5	CASGRDRVEETQYF	TGTGCCAGCGGCCGGGACAGGGTCGAAGAGACCCAGTACTTC
TRBV6-4	NA	NA	TRBJ2-3	CASSVDGLPTDTQYF	TGTGCCAGCAGCGTCGATGGCCTTCCCACAGATACGCAGTATTTT
TRBV6-6	TRBD2	NA	TRBJ2-7	CASRSRTSASYEQYF	TGTGCCAGCAGAAGCCGGACTAGCGCCTCCTACGAGCAGTACTTC
TRBV28	NA	NA	TRBJ1-5	CASSTMAGNQPQHF	TGTGCCAGCAGTACTATGGCCGGCAATCAGCCCCAGCATTTT
TRBV9	NA	NA	TRBJ2-2	CASSFLESTGELFF	TGTGCCAGCAGCTTTCTGGAGTCGACCGGGGAGCTGTTTTTT
TRBV28	TRBD1	once	TRBJ2-7	CASSLGTGLNEQYF	TGTGCCAGCAGCCTCGGGACAGGCCTTAACGAGCAGTACTTC
TRBV11-2	NA	NA	TRBJ1-1	CASSPGRGAFF	TGTGCCAGCAGCCCAGGGCGGGGGGCTTTCTTT
TRBV5-6	NA	NA	TRBJ2-7	CASSSGLESYEQYF	TGTGCCAGCAGCTCGGGACTGGAATCCTACGAGCAGTACTTC
TRBV29-1	NA	few	TRBJ2-2	CSVVWGSGELFF	TGCAGCGTTGTTTGGGGCTCCGGGGAGCTGTTTTTT
TRBV14	TRBD1	few	TRBJ1-1	CASSLGQGGTEAFF	TGTGCCAGCAGCCTGGGACAGGGGGGAACTGAAGCTTTCTTT
TRBV5-1	NA	NA	TRBJ1-1	CASSLEPGGTNTEAFF	TGCGCCAGCAGCTTGGAGCCAGGCGGGACGAACACTGAAGCTTTCTTT
TRBV2	NA	NA	TRBJ2-2	CASSADTGELFF	TGTGCCAGCAGTGCGGACACCGGGGAGCTGTTTTTT
TRBV30	NA	NA	TRBJ1-2	CAFIGVRNYGYTF	TGTGCCTTCATCGGGGTAAGGAACTATGGCTACACCTTC
TRBV28	NA	NA	TRBJ1-2	CASSYGRNQPYGYTF	TGTGCCAGCAGTTATGGGAGGAACCAGCCCTATGGCTACACCTTC
TRBV30	NA	NA	TRBJ2-1	CAWSRRDDHPRKEQFF	TGTGCCTGGAGTAGGCGAGATGACCACCCTAGAAAAGAGCAGTTCTTC
TRBV5-1	TRBD2	once	TRBJ2-3	CASSFKRGADTQYF	TGCGCCAGCAGCTTCAAGCGGGGGGCAGATACGCAGTATTTT
TRBV4-3	TRBD2	NA	TRBJ2-2	CASSRGASGRTGELFF	TGCGCCAGCAGCCGAGGGGCTAGCGGGCGCACCGGGGAGCTGTTTTTT
TRBV11-2	NA	NA	TRBJ2-5	CASSLDKGHGETQYF	TGTGCCAGCAGCTTAGATAAGGGACATGGAGAGACCCAGTACTTC
TRBV4-2	NA	once	TRBJ1-1	CASSQDLGQGFTEAFF	TGTGCCAGCAGCCAAGATCTAGGGCAGGGGTTTACTGAAGCTTTCTTT
TRBV5-1	TRBD1	once	TRBJ2-2	CASSLEGQGASNGELFF	TGCGCCAGCAGCTTGGAAGGACAGGGGGCCAGTAACGGGGAGCTGTTTTTT
TRBV5-4	TRBD2	few	TRBJ2-1	CASSFYPGLARHNEQFF	TGTGCCAGCAGCTTCTACCCCGGACTAGCGCGGCACAATGAGCAGTTCTTC
TRBV25-1	TRBD1	NA	TRBJ1-6	CASSESGTDNSPLHF	TGTGCCAGCAGTGAGTCCGGGACAGATAATTCACCCCTCCACTTT
TRBV4-3	TRBD2	NA	TRBJ2-3	CASSQEAGGPIGTDTQYF	TGCGCCAGCAGCCAAGAAGCGGGAGGGCCAATTGGTACAGATACGCAGTATTTT
TRBV11-1	NA	NA	TRBJ1-2	CASNPRGSGRGYTF	TGTGCCAGCAACCCCCGCGGCAGTGGGAGAGGCTACACCTTC
TRBV4-1	TRBD2	NA	TRBJ2-5	CASSQDPSGGPLGETQYF	TGCGCCAGCAGCCAAGATCCTAGCGGGGGCCCGCTCGGAGAGACCCAGTACTTC
TRBV4-2	NA	NA	TRBJ2-1	CASSPLGGGYNEQFF	TGTGCCAGCAGCCCACTCGGGGGTGGGTACAATGAGCAGTTCTTC
TRBV4-3	TRBD1	NA	TRBJ2-2	CASSSGQGTWGNTGELFF	TGCGCCAGCAGCTCGGGACAGGGGACATGGGGGAACACCGGGGAGCTGTTTTTT
TRBV4-3	NA	NA	TRBJ1-1	CASSPQGYGTEAFF	TGCGCCAGCAGCCCCCAGGGGTATGGCACTGAAGCTTTCTTT
TRBV11-2	TRBD1	NA	TRBJ2-2	CASSPGGAGELFF	TGTGCCAGCAGCCCAGGGGGCGCCGGGGAGCTGTTTTTT
TRBV6-1	NA	few	TRBJ1-3	CASSERYSGNTIYF	TGTGCCAGCAGTGAACGGTACTCTGGAAACACCATATATTTT
TRBV19	TRBD1	NA	TRBJ2-7	CASSVDRATEQYF	TGTGCCAGTAGTGTTGACAGGGCAACCGAGCAGTACTTC
TRBV2	NA	NA	TRBJ1-1	CASSGFRVMNTEAFF	TGTGCCAGCAGTGGTTTCAGGGTCATGAACACTGAAGCTTTCTTT
TRBV6-6	NA	once	TRBJ2-1	CASSLQSYNEQFF	TGTGCCAGCAGTCTCCAGTCCTACAATGAGCAGTTCTTC
TRBV2	NA	NA	TRBJ2-7	CASRTSSQAYEQYF	TGTGCCAGCAGGACTAGTTCGCAAGCCTACGAGCAGTACTTC
TRBV9	TRBD2	NA	TRBJ2-1	CASSVGTSPYNEQFF	TGTGCCAGCAGCGTCGGGACTAGCCCATACAATGAGCAGTTCTTC
TRBV5-6	TRBD2	NA	TRBJ2-5	CASSSFGTSGIRYF	TGTGCCAGCAGCTCTTTCGGGACTAGCGGGATTCGCTACTTC
TRBV7-9	NA	NA	TRBJ2-6	CASSSGVSGANVLTF	TGTGCCAGCAGCTCGGGAGTCTCTGGGGCCAACGTCCTGACTTTC
TRBV19	NA	NA	TRBJ1-1	CASRTWSTEAFF	TGTGCCAGTAGGACTTGGAGTACTGAAGCTTTCTTT
TRBV4-2	TRBD2	few	TRBJ2-3	CASSQDPAGAEADTQYF	TGTGCCAGCAGCCAAGACCCCGCGGGAGCGGAAGCAGATACGCAGTATTTT
TRBV7-2	NA	NA	TRBJ1-5	CASSLGGGRNQPQHF	TGTGCCAGCAGCTTAGGAGGCGGGCGGAATCAGCCCCAGCATTTT
TRBV9	TRBD2	NA	TRBJ2-7	CASSGLAGGEQYF	TGTGCCAGCAGCGGACTAGCCGGGGGCGAGCAGTACTTC
TRBV5-1	NA	NA	TRBJ2-5	CASSLSALTETQYF	TGCGCCAGCAGCTTGTCCGCACTTACGGAGACCCAGTACTTC